This T cell receptor (beta chain) was sequenced in a study of blood T cells in healthy people across ages. About the research overall: Capturing about one barcoded beta molecule per two T cells was achieved by template switching.

Next came a second PCR, run for about 6 to 11 cycles, which used a sample-barcoded 5' primer along with a J-beta primer mix. With 12 random nucleotides, a template-switch adaptor tagged each individual cDNA molecule. TCRdb independently ran MiXCR on the 5' RACE reads; one entry per CDR3 protein. The table has about 770,000 distinct CDR3 sequences, approximately 44% seen once; the top ten hold roughly 19%. Of note for this clonotype: Its specificity is unknown.

The germline V gene has CDR1 ENHRY and CDR2 SYGVKD. There are 13 residues in the CDR3. V lost 4 bases, J lost 10 bases, and 4 bases stayed unmatched. The study, taken as a whole, reports: TCR beta diversity per million T cells fell roughly linearly with age.

This clonotype originated in a man aged 55 to 70 in good health. V usage is TRBV10-3 and J usage is TRBJ1-6; 7 bases map to TRBD1. The sequencing sample was made of blood. The CDR3 nucleotides read TGTGCCATCAGTGGGGGGACAGAATCACCCCTCCACTTT. Protein sequence: CAISGGTESPLHF.